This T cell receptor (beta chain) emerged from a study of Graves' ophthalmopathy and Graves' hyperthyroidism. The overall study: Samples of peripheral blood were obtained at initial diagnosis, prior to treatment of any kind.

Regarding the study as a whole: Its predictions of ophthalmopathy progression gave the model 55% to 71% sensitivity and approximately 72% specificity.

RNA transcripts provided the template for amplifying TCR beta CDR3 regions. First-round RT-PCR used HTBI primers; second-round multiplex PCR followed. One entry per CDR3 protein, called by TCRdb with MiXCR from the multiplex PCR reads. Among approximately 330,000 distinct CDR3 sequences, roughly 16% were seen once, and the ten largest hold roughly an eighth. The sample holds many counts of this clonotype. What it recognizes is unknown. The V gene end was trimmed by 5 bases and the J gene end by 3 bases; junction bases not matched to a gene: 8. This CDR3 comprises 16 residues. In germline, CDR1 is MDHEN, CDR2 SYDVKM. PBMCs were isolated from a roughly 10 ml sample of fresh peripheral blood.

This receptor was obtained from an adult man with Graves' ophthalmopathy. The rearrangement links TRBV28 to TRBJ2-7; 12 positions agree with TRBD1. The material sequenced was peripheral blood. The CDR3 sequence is CASSEGTGGDYYEQYF. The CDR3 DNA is TGTGCCAGCAGTGAAGGGACAGGGGGCGACTACTACGAGCAGTACTTC.